These 14 T cell receptor beta chains originate from one sample sequenced in a study of cytomegalovirus exposure and HLA in healthy donors. PCR employed 60 Vbeta and 13 Jbeta primers. The data were produced by immunoSEQ multiplex PCR, yet TCRdb's version contains in-frame clones alone and is incomplete. Of about 190,000 clones listed, about three quarters are singletons. The sample taken for sequencing was PBMCs. These receptors were collected from a woman in her twenties or thirties in good health and CMV-seropositive.

The rearrangement uses TRBV9 and TRBJ1-1; TRBD1 agrees at 7 bases. From germline, CDR1 is SGDLS and CDR2 YYNGEE. The CDR3 totals 13 residues. The V and J ends lost 2 bases and 4 bases, in that order; junction bases with no gene match: 2. The CDR3 DNA follows: TGTGCCAGCAGCGTGCAGGGGGGCACTGAAGCTTTCTTT. As protein: CASSVQGGTEAFF.

This clone was recorded a few times. This rearrangement joins TRBV15 to TRBJ2-1; D is uncertain. CDR3 length: 14 residues. Germline V gives CDR1 LNHNV, CDR2 YYDKDF (reference sequence). V was cut by 0 bases and J by 6 bases, with 9 bases left in between. The CDR3 DNA reads as TGTGCCACCAGCAGAGAGCCACAGTTCAATGAGCAGTTCTTC. Protein product: CATSREPQFNEQFF.

In nucleotides, the CDR3 is TGTGCCTGGGGCACGGGGGGAACTGATACGCAGTATTTT. This translates into CAWGTGGTDTQYF. This chain connects TRBV30 to TRBJ2-3, with 7 bases identical to TRBD2. The ends lost 5 bases at V and 6 bases at J; junction bases unmatched: 8. CDR1 is GTSNPN, CDR2 SVGIG, per germline (reference sequence). This CDR3 is 13 amino acids long.

This chain links TRBV6-6 with TRBJ2-1; 10 bases are a match to TRBD2. This CDR3 region has 16 residues. The V segment lost 5 bases and the J segment 4 bases; nucleotides outside the gene matches: 8. CDR1 and CDR2 from the germline V gene are MNHNY and SVGAGI (reference sequence). The CDR3 region is CASSPGLAALYNEQFF. In DNA form, the CDR3 reads TGTGCCAGCAGTCCTGGACTAGCGGCCCTATACAATGAGCAGTTCTTC.

The chain recombines TRBV28 with TRBJ1-1; D is perhaps TRBD1 (5 bases). The germline V gene has CDR1 MDHEN and CDR2 SYDVKM. V was clipped by 5 bases and J by 0 bases, with 10 bases between them. This CDR3 is 14 amino acids long. The CDR3 protein is CASSLGGVNTEAFF. CDR3 bases: TGTGCCAGCAGTCTTGGGGGGGTGAACACTGAAGCTTTCTTT.

The chain employs TRBV7-3 and TRBJ2-6, with D hard to call. V gave up 0 bases and J gave up 0 bases, with 3 bases separating them. Germline V CDR1 and CDR2: SGHTA, FQGTGA. CDR3 size: 15 residues. CDR3 DNA sequence: TGTGCCAGCAGCTTAACCTTCTCTGGGGCCAACGTCCTGACTTTC. Its protein is CASSLTFSGANVLTF.

This chain uses TRBV28 with TRBJ1-1; 8 nucleotides align to TRBD1. J was trimmed by 2 bases and V by 6 bases; bases with no gene match: 8. The CDR3 consists of 15 residues. Germline CDR1 and CDR2: MDHEN and SYDVKM. The DNA of the CDR3 is TGTGCCAGCAGCTTCCCGACAGGGGTCAACACTGAAGCTTTCTTT. Its protein is CASSFPTGVNTEAFF.

This rearrangement joins TRBV11-1 to TRBJ2-3, with D hard to call. The CDR3 extends over 16 amino acids. The V gene's germline CDR1 is SGHAT and CDR2 FQDESV (reference sequence). V was trimmed by 1 base and J by 0 bases, leaving 11 bases between them. CDR3 nucleotide sequence: TGTGCCAGCAGCTTAGGGGCCACGAGAAGCACAGATACGCAGTATTTT. It translates to CASSLGATRSTDTQYF.

The rearrangement links TRBV27 to TRBJ2-7; no clear D. This CDR3 spans 13 amino acids. Germline values: CDR1 MNHEY, CDR2 SMNVEV (reference sequence). The V and J ends lost 2 bases and 1 base respectively, with 6 bases between them. The CDR3 DNA reads TGTGCCAGCAGTTTAGAGCAATCCTACGAGCAGTACTTC. Its protein is CASSLEQSYEQYF.

The CDR3 loop reads CASSEYSGSNEKLFF. Written as DNA, the CDR3 is TGTGCCAGCTCGGAATATAGCGGATCTAATGAAAAACTGTTTTTT. V is TRBV18 and J is TRBJ1-4, with D unresolved. V lost 6 bases and J lost 3, with 14 bases in between. The CDR3 runs to 15 residues. Germline V CDR1 and CDR2: KGHSH, LQKENI.

The V gene is TRBV7-2, the J gene TRBJ1-1, with 8 bases matching TRBD1. With V trimmed by 0 bases and J by 8 bases, 2 bases remained unmatched. Looked up from germline, CDR1 is SGHTA and CDR2 is FQGNSA. The CDR3 contains 13 residues. CDR3 in DNA: TGTGCCAGCAGCTTAGCAAGGACAGGGGAAGCTTTCTTT. Protein product: CASSLARTGEAFF.

The chain has TRBV6-5 and TRBJ1-5; D might be TRBD1 (6 bases). From germline, CDR1 is MNHEY and CDR2 SVGAGI. Trimming left V 7 bases short and J 4 bases short, with 17 bases between. CDR3 length equals 15 residues. CDR3 nucleotides: TGTGCCAGCACCCCCGCTGGGGGCCCTAATCAGCCCCAGCATTTT. This translates into CASTPAGGPNQPQHF.

This clone was picked up one time. The genes are TRBV7-9 and TRBJ1-1; 8 nucleotides agree with TRBD1. The CDR3 length is 17 residues. Unmatched junction bases numbered 12, after V lost 3 bases and J lost 3 bases. Germline assignment: CDR1 SEHNR and CDR2 FQNEAQ (reference sequence). CDR3 amino acids: CASSLDRDGTGDTEAFF. The CDR3 DNA follows: TGTGCCAGCAGCTTGGACAGGGATGGGACGGGGGACACTGAAGCTTTCTTT.

V gene TRBV19 combines with J gene TRBJ2-2; possible D gene TRBD2, 6 bases. V was trimmed by 5 bases and J by 6 bases, leaving 16 bases between them. The CDR3 totals 15 residues. Per the germline V gene, CDR1 is LNHDA and CDR2 is SQIVND (reference sequence). The DNA of the CDR3 is TGTGCCAGTAGTCCCCTCGCGGGGTGGGCCGGGGAGCTGTTTTTT. It is translated as CASSPLAGWAGELFF. Supplemented by reference TRBV19 and TRBJ2-2, the full variable domain reads DGGITQSPKYLFRKEGQNVTLSCEQNLNHDAMYWYRQDPGQGLRLIYYSQIVNDFQKGDIAEGYSVSREKKESFPLTVTSAQKNPTAFYLCASSPLAGWAGELFFGEGSRLTVL.